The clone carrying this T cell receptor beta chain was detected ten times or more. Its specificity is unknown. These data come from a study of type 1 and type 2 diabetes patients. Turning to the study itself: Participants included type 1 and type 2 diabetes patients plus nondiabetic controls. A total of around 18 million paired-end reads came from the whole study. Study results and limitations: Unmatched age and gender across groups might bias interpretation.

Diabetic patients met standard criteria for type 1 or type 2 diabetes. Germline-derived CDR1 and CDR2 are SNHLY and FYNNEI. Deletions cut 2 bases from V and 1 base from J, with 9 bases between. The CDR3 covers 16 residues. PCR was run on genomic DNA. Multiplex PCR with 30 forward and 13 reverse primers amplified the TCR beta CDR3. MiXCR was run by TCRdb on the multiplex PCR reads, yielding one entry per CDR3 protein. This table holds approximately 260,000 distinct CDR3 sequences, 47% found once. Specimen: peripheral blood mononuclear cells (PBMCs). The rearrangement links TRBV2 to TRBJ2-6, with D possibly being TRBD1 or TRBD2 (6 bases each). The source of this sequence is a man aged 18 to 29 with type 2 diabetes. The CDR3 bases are TGTGCCAGCAGTGAATGGAGGGGGTCTGGGGCCAACGTCCTGACTTTC. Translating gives CASSEWRGSGANVLTF. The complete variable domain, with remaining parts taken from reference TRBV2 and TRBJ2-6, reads EPEVTQTPSHQVTQMGQEVILRCVPISNHLYFYWYRQILGQKVEFLVSFYNNEISEKSEIFDDQFSVERPDGSNFTLKIRSTKLEDSAMYFCASSEWRGSGANVLTFGAGSRLTVL.